This entry is about one T cell receptor (beta chain). TCRdb's table, derived via immunoSEQ multiplex PCR, lists solely in-frame clones and lacks some. This sample carries some 500,000 clones, about 89% of them seen once, and the ten largest clones take 7.5% to 9.5%. This entry belongs to a study of blood T cell repertoires in COVID-19. Across the whole study: Some COVID-19 samples were acute and others convalescent; all came from the United States, Italy and Spain.

V lost 5 bases, J lost 10 bases, and 20 bases lay in between. The CDR3 sequence is 14 residues long. Germline V gives CDR1 MNHEY, CDR2 SVGAGI. V is TRBV6-5 and J is TRBJ1-2; D perhaps matches TRBD1 (6 bases). This clonotype was sampled from a woman in her 50s with COVID-19, enrolled during active disease. Sequencing was carried out using peripheral blood. This CDR3 reads CASSPPQDSQVYTF. CDR3 DNA: TGTGCCAGCAGTCCCCCCCAGGACAGCCAGGTCTACACCTTC.